This entry lists 20 T cell receptor beta chains sequenced from one sample in a study of T cell responses to AZD1222 COVID-19 vaccine. Using immunoSEQ multiplex PCR, the repertoire was profiled, and TCRdb retains in-frame clones only, with some absent. In the table there are about 120,000 clones, roughly 90% of which are singletons. Sequencing was performed on peripheral blood, taken on day 0 of AZD1222 vaccination. These receptors all come from an adult in good health.

The chain employs TRBV7-8 and TRBJ1-2; 7 bases are a match to TRBD1. The germline CDR1 and CDR2 sequences are SGHVS and FQNEAQ. V shed 2 bases and J 2 bases; nucleotides not matched to a gene: 14. The CDR3 spans 18 residues. The chain's CDR3 is CASSLLASGQVWNYGYTF. CDR3 sequence (DNA): TGTGCCAGCAGCTTATTGGCGAGTGGACAGGTCTGGAACTATGGCTACACCTTC.

Points on this clone: One end of the junction does not line up with germline, which may come from a read error. The DNA for the CDR3 is TGTGCTAGCAGCTTAGCCGCAGCAGCCCAAGAGACCCAGTACTTC. It codes for CASSLAAAAQETQYF. The V gene is TRBV7-7, the J gene TRBJ2-5, with D unclear. The length of the CDR3 is 15 residues. Germline values: CDR1 SSHAT, CDR2 FNYEAQ (reference sequence).

This chain links TRBV19 with TRBJ2-5; no clear D gene. Trimming removed 6 bases from V and 1 base from J, with 3 bases in between. The CDR3 runs to 11 residues. The germline V gene encodes CDR1 LNHDA and CDR2 SQIVND (reference sequence). CDR3 sequence reads: CASRGQETQYF. The CDR3, as DNA: TGTGCCAGTAGGGGCCAAGAGACCCAGTACTTC.

This sequence joins TRBV19 and TRBJ2-7; D could derive from TRBD1 or TRBD2 (5 bases each). The V end lost 8 bases, the J end lost 4 bases, and 18 bases lay between the germline ends. This CDR3 has 14 residues. Germline V gene sequence: CDR1 LNHDA, CDR2 SQIVND (reference sequence). The DNA of the CDR3 is TGTGCCAGTGCTCTAACCGGGGCAAGGTACGAGCAGTACTTC. As protein: CASALTGARYEQYF.

This chain connects TRBV11-2 to TRBJ1-1, with 7 bases that match TRBD1. The CDR3 contains 15 residues. The V and J ends lost 1 base and 0 bases, in that order; junction bases with no gene match: 2. Germline V gene data show CDR1 as SGHAT and CDR2 as FQNNGV. CDR3 nucleotides: TGTGCCAGCAGCTTAGGACAGGGACTGAACACTGAAGCTTTCTTT. It translates to CASSLGQGLNTEAFF.

The V call is TRBV29-1, the J call TRBJ1-2, with unresolved D. The V and J ends lost 4 bases and 1 base respectively, with 10 bases between them. CDR1 and CDR2 from the germline V gene are SQVTM and ANQGSEA. The CDR3 spans 13 residues. The CDR3, as DNA: TGCAGCGTTGTCGCTCGACTTAACTATGGCTACACCTTC. This gives the protein CSVVARLNYGYTF.

J is TRBJ2-3 and V is TRBV4-3, with D possibly being TRBD1 (6 bases). CDR3 length: 16 amino acids. V dropped 0 bases and J dropped 2 bases, with 12 bases sitting between them. The germline gives CDR1 LGHNA, CDR2 YSLEER. CDR3 sequence: CASSQDYGQSTDTQYF. The CDR3 nucleotides are TGCGCCAGCAGCCAAGATTACGGACAGTCCACAGATACGCAGTATTTT.

The rearrangement uses TRBV24-1 and TRBJ2-2; tentatively, D is TRBD2 (6 bases). Germline CDR1 KGHDR, CDR2 SFDVKD. There are 15 residues in the CDR3. V was trimmed by 5 bases and J by 4 bases, leaving 13 bases between them. The CDR3 sequence: CATSALTGGTGELFF. The CDR3, as DNA: TGTGCCACCAGTGCCCTCACCGGGGGCACCGGGGAGCTGTTTTTT.

The gene calls are TRBV9 and TRBJ2-7, with D perhaps TRBD1 (8 bases). CDR1 and CDR2 (germline): SGDLS, YYNGEE. Trimming cost V 5 bases and J 2 bases, with 17 bases left between them. The CDR3 length is 15 residues. This CDR3 is CASSRNRGGTYEQYF. CDR3 in DNA: TGTGCCAGCAGTCGGAACAGGGGGGGGACCTACGAGCAGTACTTC.

The V call is TRBV4-2, the J call TRBJ2-5; the match to TRBD1 covers 9 bases. Trimming took 3 bases from V and 3 from J; bases not matched to a gene: 5. CDR1 LGHNA and CDR2 YNFKEQ come from the germline V gene. The CDR3 loop spans 15 amino acids. The CDR3 DNA reads as TGTGCCAGCAGCCAGGTCGACAGGGGGGAAGAGACCCAGTACTTC. It translates to CASSQVDRGEETQYF.

This clone was found a few times. The J gene is TRBJ1-3, the V gene TRBV19; TRBD1 might be the D (5 bases). Germline V gene data show CDR1 as LNHDA and CDR2 as SQIVND (reference sequence). The CDR3 extends over 17 amino acids. The V gene lost 6 bases and the J gene lost 0 bases, with 18 bases spanning the gap. CDR3 in amino acids: CASSDKRDPNSGNTIYF. For the CDR3, the DNA is TGTGCCAGTAGCGACAAACGGGACCCCAACTCTGGAAACACCATATATTTT.

The J gene is TRBJ1-2, the V gene TRBV30; D is unresolved. Trimming stripped 8 bases from V and 8 bases from J, with 15 bases between. Germline assignment: CDR1 GTSNPN and CDR2 SVGIG (reference sequence). The CDR3 length is 11 residues. As DNA, the CDR3 is TGTGCCCGACTCCTAAGCGGGGGCTACACCTTC. It is translated as CARLLSGGYTF.

The rearrangement uses TRBV23-1 and TRBJ1-6; the D is unclear. TRBV23-1 is known as an ORF, though its function is uncertain. Trimming removed 5 bases at V and 0 bases at J, with 8 bases between. The CDR3 totals 15 residues. The CDR3 reads CASSCPPSYNSPLHF. CDR3 nucleotides: TGCGCCAGCAGTTGCCCCCCCTCCTATAATTCACCCCTCCACTTT.

V usage is TRBV5-1 and J usage is TRBJ2-5; a weak D match, TRBD2 (5 bases). V was pared by 3 bases and J by 3 bases, with 12 bases between. CDR1 and CDR2 (germline): SGHRS, YFSETQ. This CDR3 contains 14 residues. The CDR3 DNA is TGCGCCAGCAGCTCGGGAATTTCAAAAGAGACCCAGTACTTC. Amino acids: CASSSGISKETQYF.

In nucleotides, the CDR3 is TGTGCCAGCAGCCCCGGGACAGGGGATCTCCTTGGGTGGCAGCCCCAGCATTTT. Translating it yields CASSPGTGDLLGWQPQHF. The chain recombines TRBV5-5 with TRBJ1-5; 10 bases align to TRBD1. The trim removed 4 bases at V and 7 bases at J, leaving 17 bases unmatched. In germline, CDR1 is SGHKS, CDR2 YYEKEE (reference sequence). The CDR3 runs 18 residues.

The sample holds one count of this clone. V is TRBV6-5 and J is TRBJ1-1, with TRBD1 matching over 7 bases. Trimming removed 2 bases from V and 5 bases from J; junction bases left unmatched: 8. Germline loops: CDR1 MNHEY, CDR2 SVGAGI. The CDR3 is 15 residues long. DNA of the CDR3: TGTGCCAGCAGTTACCCTGGGACAGAAGGGACTGAAGCTTTCTTT. Translated, it gives CASSYPGTEGTEAFF.

The chain uses TRBV28 and TRBJ2-3; tentatively, D is TRBD2 (7 bases). CDR1 is MDHEN, CDR2 SYDVKM, per germline. This CDR3 is built from 16 residues. Trimming left V 3 bases short and J 1 base short, with 14 bases between. The CDR3 protein is CASSLRGQGRTDTQYF. CDR3 in DNA: TGTGCCAGCAGTTTGCGGGGGCAGGGACGCACAGATACGCAGTATTTT.

The table lists this clone with a few counts. The chain links TRBV3-1 (or the pseudogene TRBV3-2) to TRBJ2-7; weak D call: TRBD2 (6 bases). The CDR3 runs to 16 residues. Germline assignment: CDR1 LGHDT and CDR2 YNNKEL (reference sequence). The V and J ends lost 3 bases and 0 bases respectively, with 15 bases between them. This CDR3 is CASSHSEGRSSYEQYF. As DNA, the CDR3 is TGTGCCAGCAGCCATTCTGAGGGGAGGAGCTCCTACGAGCAGTACTTC.

This clone was recorded once. The rearrangement joins TRBV3-1 (or the pseudogene TRBV3-2) to TRBJ1-5, with TRBD1 identical over 9 bases. V was clipped by 4 bases and J by 6 bases; unmatched bases: 4. CDR1 LGHDT and CDR2 YNNKEL come from the germline V gene (reference sequence). The CDR3 has 14 residues. CDR3 sequence: CASSRTGDIQPQHF. DNA of the CDR3: TGTGCCAGCAGCCGGACAGGGGATATTCAGCCCCAGCATTTT.

The rearrangement links TRBV9 to TRBJ2-1, with D hard to call. Germline CDR1 is SGDLS and CDR2 is YYNGEE. Between the trimmed V and J ends, which lost 3 bases and 0 bases, there was a span of 4 bases. This CDR3 has 13 amino acids. The CDR3 region is CASSADSYNEQFF. CDR3 bases: TGTGCCAGCAGCGCCGACTCCTACAATGAGCAGTTCTTC.